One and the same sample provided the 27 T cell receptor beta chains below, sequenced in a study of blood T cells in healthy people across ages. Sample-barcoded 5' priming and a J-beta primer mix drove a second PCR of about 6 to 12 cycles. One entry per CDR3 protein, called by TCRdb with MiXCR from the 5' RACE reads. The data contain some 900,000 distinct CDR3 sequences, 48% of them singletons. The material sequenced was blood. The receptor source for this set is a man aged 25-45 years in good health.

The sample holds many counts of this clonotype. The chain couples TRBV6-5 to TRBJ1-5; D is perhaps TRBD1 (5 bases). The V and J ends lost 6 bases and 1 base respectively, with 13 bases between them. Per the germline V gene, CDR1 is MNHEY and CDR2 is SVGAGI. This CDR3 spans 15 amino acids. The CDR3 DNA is TGTGCCAGCAGCGCCAACGGGGGAAGCAATCAGCCCCAGCATTTT. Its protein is CASSANGGSNQPQHF.

The CDR3 DNA is TGCAGCGTTCGACCAGCCGGTGGGGAGCAGTACTTC. It encodes CSVRPAGGEQYF. The chain recombines TRBV29-1 with TRBJ2-7; no clear D gene. The germline V and J ends were trimmed by 5 bases and 7 bases, with 15 bases remaining between them. Germline loops: CDR1 SQVTM, CDR2 ANQGSEA. The CDR3 totals 12 residues.

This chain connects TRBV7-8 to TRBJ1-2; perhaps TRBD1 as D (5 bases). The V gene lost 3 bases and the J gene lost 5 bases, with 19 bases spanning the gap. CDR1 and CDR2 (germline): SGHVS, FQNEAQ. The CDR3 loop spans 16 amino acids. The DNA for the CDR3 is TGTGCCAGCAGCTTCTCCACGGGAGGGGCATCGTATGGCTACACCTTC. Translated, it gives CASSFSTGGASYGYTF.

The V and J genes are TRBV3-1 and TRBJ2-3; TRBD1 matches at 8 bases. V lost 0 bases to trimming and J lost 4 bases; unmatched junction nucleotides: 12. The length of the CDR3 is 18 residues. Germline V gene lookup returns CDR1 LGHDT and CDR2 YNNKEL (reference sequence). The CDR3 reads CASSQDPLAGGASDTQYF. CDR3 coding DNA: TGTGCCAGCAGCCAAGATCCCCTGGCAGGGGGCGCCTCAGATACGCAGTATTTT.

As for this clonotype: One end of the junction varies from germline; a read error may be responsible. The CDR3 reads CASSLGGRTDTRYF. CDR3 nucleotide sequence: TGTGCCAGCAGCTTAGGAGGTAGAACAGATACGCGGTATTTT. The V gene is TRBV7-2, the J gene TRBJ2-3, with D hard to call. Looked up from germline, CDR1 is SGHTA and CDR2 is FQGNSA. The CDR3 has 14 residues.

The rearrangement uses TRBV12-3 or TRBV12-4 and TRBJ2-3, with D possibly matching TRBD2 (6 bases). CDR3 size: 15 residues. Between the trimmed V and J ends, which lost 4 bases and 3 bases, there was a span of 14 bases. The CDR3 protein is CASSSRGRRTDTQYF. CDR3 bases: TGTGCCAGCAGTTCGCGGGGTCGGAGGACAGATACGCAGTATTTT.

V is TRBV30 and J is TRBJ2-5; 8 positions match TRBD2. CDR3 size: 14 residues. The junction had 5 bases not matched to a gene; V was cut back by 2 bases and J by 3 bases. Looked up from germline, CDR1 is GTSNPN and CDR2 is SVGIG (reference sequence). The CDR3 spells CAWSFTSGKETQYF. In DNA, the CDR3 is TGTGCCTGGAGTTTTACTAGCGGTAAAGAGACCCAGTACTTC.

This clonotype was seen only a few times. The CDR3 is CASGPGSNEQFF. The CDR3 DNA is TGTGCCAGCGGACCTGGGAGCAATGAGCAGTTCTTC. V usage is TRBV27 and J usage is TRBJ2-1; D may be TRBD2 (5 bases). CDR1 is MNHEY and CDR2 is SMNVEV in the germline V gene (reference sequence). The CDR3 extends over 12 amino acids. The ends were cut back, 8 bases at V and 6 bases at J, with 11 bases in the middle.

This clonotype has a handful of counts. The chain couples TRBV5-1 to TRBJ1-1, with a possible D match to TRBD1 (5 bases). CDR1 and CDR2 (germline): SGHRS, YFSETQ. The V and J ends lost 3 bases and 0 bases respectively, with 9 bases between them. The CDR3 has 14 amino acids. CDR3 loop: CASSSGAMNTEAFF. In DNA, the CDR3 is TGCGCCAGCAGCTCCGGGGCCATGAACACTGAAGCTTTCTTT.

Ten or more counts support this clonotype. The CDR3 DNA sequence: TGTGCCAGCAGTTTATTTGGGGATACGCAGTATTTT. Translated: CASSLFGDTQYF. The rearrangement links TRBV28 to TRBJ2-3; D unresolved. Germline V gene sequence: CDR1 MDHEN, CDR2 SYDVKM. The CDR3 runs to 12 residues. The V end lost 1 base, the J end lost 6 bases, and 5 bases lay between the germline ends. The variable domain in full, completed from reference TRBV28 and TRBJ2-3, reads DVKVTQSSRYLVKRTGEKVFLECVQDMDHENMFWYRQDPGLGLRLIYFSYDVKMKEKGDIPEGYSVSREKKERFSLILESASTNQTSMYLCASSLFGDTQYFGPGTRLTVL.

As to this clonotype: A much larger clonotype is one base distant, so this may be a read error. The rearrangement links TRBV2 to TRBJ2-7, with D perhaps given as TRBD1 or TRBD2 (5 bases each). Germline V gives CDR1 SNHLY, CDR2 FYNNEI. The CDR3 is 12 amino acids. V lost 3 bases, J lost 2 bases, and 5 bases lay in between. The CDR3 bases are TGTGCCAGCAGTGAGGGGGCCTACGAGCAGTACTTC. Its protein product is CASSEGAYEQYF. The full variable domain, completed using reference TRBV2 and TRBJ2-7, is EPEVTQTPSHQVTQMGQEVILRCVPISNHLYFYWYRQILGQKVEFLVSFYNNEISEKSEIFDDQFSVERPDGSNFTLKIRSTKLEDSAMYFCASSEGAYEQYFGPGTRLTVT.

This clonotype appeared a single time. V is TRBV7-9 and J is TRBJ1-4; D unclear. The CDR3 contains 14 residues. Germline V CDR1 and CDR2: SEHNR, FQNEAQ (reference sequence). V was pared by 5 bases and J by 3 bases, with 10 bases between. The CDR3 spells CASSTRAANEKLFF. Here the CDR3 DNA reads TGTGCCAGCAGCACCCGGGCCGCTAATGAAAAACTGTTTTTT.

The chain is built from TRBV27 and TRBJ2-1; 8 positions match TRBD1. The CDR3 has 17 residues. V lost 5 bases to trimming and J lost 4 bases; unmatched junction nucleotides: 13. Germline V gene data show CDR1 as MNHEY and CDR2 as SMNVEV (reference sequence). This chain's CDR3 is CASSPTHSTGGYNEQFF. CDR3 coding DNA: TGTGCCAGCAGTCCCACCCATTCCACAGGGGGGTACAATGAGCAGTTCTTC.

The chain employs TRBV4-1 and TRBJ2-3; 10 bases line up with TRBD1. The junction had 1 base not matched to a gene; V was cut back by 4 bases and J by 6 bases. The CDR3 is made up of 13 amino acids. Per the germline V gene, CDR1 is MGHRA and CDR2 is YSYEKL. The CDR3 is CASSPDRGDTQYF. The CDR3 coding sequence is TGCGCCAGCAGCCCGGACAGGGGGGATACGCAGTATTTT.

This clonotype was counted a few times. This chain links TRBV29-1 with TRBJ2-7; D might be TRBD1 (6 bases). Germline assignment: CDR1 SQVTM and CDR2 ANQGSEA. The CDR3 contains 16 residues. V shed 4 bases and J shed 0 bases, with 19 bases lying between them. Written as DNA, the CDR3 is TGCAGCGTTGGAGAAGGAAGGCAGGGGACCTCCTACGAGCAGTACTTC. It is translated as CSVGEGRQGTSYEQYF.

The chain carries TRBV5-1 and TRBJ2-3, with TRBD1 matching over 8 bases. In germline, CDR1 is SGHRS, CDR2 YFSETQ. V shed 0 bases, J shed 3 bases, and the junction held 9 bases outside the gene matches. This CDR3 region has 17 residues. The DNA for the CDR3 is TGCGCCAGCAGCTTGGTTAGCTTAGGACAGGGAACAGATACGCAGTATTTT. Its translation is CASSLVSLGQGTDTQYF.

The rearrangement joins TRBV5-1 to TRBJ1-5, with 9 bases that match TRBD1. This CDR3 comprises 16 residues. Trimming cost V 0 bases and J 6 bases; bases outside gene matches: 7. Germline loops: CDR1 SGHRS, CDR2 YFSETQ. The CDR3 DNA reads TGCGCCAGCAGCTTGGGGGACAGGGCGGGAAGTCAGCCCCAGCATTTT. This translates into CASSLGDRAGSQPQHF.

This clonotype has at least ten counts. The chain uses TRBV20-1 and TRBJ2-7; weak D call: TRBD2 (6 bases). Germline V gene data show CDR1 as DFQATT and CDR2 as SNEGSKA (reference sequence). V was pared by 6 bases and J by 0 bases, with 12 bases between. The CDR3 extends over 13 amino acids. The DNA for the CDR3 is TGCAGTGCACGGGACTGGAGCTCCTACGAGCAGTACTTC. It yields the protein CSARDWSSYEQYF.

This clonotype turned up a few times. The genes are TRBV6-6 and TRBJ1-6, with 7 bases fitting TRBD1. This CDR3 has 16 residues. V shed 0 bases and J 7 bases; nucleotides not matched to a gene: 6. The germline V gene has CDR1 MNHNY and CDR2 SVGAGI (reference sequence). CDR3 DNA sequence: TGTGCCAGCAGTTACTCGGGACAGTCGAGCAATTCACCCCTCCACTTT. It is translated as CASSYSGQSSNSPLHF.

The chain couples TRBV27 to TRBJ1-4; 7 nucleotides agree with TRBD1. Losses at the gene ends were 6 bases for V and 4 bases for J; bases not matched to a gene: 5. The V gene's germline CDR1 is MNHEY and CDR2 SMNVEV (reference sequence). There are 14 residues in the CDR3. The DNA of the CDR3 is TGTGCCAGCAGGCTGACAGGGTATAATGAAAAACTGTTTTTT. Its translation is CASRLTGYNEKLFF.

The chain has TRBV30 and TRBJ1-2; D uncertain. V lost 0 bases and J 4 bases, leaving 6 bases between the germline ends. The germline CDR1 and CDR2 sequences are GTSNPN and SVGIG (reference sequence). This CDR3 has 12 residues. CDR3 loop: CAWSVVSYGYTF. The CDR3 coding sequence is TGTGCCTGGAGTGTGGTCTCCTATGGCTACACCTTC.

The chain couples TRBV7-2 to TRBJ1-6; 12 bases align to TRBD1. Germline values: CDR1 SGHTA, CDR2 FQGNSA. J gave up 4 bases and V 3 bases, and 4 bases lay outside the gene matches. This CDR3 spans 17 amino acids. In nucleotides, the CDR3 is TGTGCCAGCAGCTTCGGGACAGGGGGCGTGTATAATTCACCCCTCCACTTT. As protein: CASSFGTGGVYNSPLHF.

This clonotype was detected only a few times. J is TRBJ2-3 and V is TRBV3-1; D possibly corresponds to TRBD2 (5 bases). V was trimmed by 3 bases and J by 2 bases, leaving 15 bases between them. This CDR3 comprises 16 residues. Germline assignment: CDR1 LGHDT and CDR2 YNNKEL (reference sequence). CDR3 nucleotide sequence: TGTGCCAGCAGCCAGGGTCAAGCGGCCATCACAGATACGCAGTATTTT. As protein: CASSQGQAAITDTQYF.

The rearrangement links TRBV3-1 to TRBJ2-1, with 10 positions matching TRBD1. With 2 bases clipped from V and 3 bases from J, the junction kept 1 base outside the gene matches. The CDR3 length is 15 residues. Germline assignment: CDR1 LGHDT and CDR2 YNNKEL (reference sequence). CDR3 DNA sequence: TGTGCCAGCAGCCAATGGGACAGGGGCTACAATGAGCAGTTCTTC. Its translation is CASSQWDRGYNEQFF.

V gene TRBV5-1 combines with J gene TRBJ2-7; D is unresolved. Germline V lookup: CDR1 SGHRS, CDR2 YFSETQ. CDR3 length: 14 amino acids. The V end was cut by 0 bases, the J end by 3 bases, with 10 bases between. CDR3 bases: TGCGCCAGCAGCTTGGCCTCTTTAGGCTACGAGCAGTACTTC. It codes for CASSLASLGYEQYF.

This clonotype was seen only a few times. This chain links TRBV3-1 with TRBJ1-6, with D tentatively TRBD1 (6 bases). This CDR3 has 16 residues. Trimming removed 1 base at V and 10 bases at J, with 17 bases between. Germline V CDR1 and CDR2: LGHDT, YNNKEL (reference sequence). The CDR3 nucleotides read TGTGCCAGCAGCCAAGCAGGGGCCCAGGGACGATCACCCCTCCACTTT. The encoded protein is CASSQAGAQGRSPLHF.

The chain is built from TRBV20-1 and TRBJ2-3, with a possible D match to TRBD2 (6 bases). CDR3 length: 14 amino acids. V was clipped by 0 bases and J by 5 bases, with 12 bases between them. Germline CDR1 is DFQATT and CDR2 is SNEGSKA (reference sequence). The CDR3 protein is CSARDPGEVDTQYF. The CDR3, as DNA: TGCAGTGCTAGAGATCCGGGGGAGGTAGATACGCAGTATTTT.